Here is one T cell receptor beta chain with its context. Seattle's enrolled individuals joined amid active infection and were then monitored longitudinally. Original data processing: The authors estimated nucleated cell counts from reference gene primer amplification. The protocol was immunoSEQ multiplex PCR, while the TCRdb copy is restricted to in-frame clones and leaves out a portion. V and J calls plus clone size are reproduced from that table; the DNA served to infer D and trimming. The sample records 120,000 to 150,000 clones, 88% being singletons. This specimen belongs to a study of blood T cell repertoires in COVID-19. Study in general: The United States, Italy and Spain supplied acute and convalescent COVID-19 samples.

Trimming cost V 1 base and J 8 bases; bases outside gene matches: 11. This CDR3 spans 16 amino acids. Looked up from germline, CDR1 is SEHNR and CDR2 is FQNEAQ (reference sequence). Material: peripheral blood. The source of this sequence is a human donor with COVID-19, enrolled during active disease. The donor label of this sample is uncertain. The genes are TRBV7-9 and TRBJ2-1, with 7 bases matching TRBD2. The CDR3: CASSLDWLAGDHEQFF. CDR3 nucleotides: TGTGCCAGCAGCTTAGATTGGCTGGCGGGGGACCATGAGCAGTTCTTC. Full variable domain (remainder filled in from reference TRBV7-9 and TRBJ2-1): DTGVSQNPRHKITKRGQNVTFRCDPISEHNRLYWYRQTLGQGPEFLTYFQNEAQLEKSRLLSDRFSAERPKGSFSTLEIQRTEQGDSAMYLCASSLDWLAGDHEQFFGPGTRLTVL.